This TCR beta chain was obtained from a study of blood T cell repertoires in COVID-19. Turning to the study itself: Specimens from acute and convalescent COVID-19 originated in the United States, Italy and Spain. The analysed material was cDNA or gDNA that came from T cells, B-cell-depleted T cells, or PBMCs.

In the authors' methods: The assay estimated nucleated cells by amplifying reference gene primers. The assay was immunoSEQ multiplex PCR, and TCRdb's table has in-frame clones only and misses some. V and J calls plus clone size are reproduced from that table; the DNA served to infer D and trimming. The sample contains about 220,000 clones, roughly four fifths of which appear only once. This clone was seen a single time. This specimen includes other DNA sequences encoding the same CDR3. Per the germline V gene, CDR1 is ENHRY and CDR2 is SYGVKD. Trimming took 4 bases from V and 0 from J; bases not matched to a gene: 2. The CDR3 totals 14 residues.

This receptor was obtained from a woman aged 30 to 39 who had recovered from COVID-19. Sample: peripheral blood. This sequence joins TRBV10-3 and TRBJ1-1, with TRBD1 identical over 7 bases. CDR3 nucleotides: TGTGCCATCAGTGGGACAGGTCTGAACACTGAAGCTTTCTTT. Translation: CAISGTGLNTEAFF.